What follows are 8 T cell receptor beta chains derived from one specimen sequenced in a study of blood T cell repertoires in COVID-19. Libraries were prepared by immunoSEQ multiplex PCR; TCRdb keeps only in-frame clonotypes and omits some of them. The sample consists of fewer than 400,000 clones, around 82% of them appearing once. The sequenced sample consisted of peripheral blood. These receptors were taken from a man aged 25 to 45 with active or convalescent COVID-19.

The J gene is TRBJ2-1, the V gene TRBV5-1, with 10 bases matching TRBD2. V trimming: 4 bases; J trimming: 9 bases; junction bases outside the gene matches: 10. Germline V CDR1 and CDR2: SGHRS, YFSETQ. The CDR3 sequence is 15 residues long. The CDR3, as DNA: TGCGCCAGCAGCCCCAACAGCGGGAGGGCCGGTGAGCAGTTCTTC. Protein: CASSPNSGRAGEQFF.

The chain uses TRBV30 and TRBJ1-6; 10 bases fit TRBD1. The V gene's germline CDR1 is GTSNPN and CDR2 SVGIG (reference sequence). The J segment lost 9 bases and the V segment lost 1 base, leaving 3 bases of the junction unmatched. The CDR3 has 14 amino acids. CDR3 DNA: TGTGCCTGGAGTGCCGGGACAGGGGTTTCACCCCTCCACTTT. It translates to CAWSAGTGVSPLHF.

The CDR3: CASSTRTEGGSPLHF. CDR3 bases: TGTGCCAGCAGTACTAGGACAGAAGGGGGTTCACCCCTCCACTTT. The rearrangement joins TRBV27 to TRBJ1-6; D perhaps matches TRBD1 (6 bases). V was cut by 5 bases and J by 9 bases, with 17 bases left in between. The CDR3 is made up of 15 amino acids. Germline loops: CDR1 MNHEY, CDR2 SMNVEV (reference sequence).

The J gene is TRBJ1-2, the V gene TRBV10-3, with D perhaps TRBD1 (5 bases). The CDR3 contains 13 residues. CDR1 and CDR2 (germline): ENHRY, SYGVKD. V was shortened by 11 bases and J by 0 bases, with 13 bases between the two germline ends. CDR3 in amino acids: CALGAGTNYGYTF. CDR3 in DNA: TGTGCCCTTGGGGCAGGGACTAACTATGGCTACACCTTC.

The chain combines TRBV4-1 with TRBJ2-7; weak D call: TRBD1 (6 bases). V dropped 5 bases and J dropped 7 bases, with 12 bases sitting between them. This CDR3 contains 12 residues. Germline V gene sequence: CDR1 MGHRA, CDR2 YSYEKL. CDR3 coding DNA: TGCGCCAGCAGCACCCCTCAGGGGGAGCAGTACTTC. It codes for CASSTPQGEQYF.

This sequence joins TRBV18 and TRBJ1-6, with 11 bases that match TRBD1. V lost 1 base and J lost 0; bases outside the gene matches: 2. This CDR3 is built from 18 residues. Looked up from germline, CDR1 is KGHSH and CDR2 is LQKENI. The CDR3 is CASSPRDRGSSYNSPLHF. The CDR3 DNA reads TGTGCCAGCTCACCACGGGACAGGGGGAGCTCCTATAATTCACCCCTCCACTTT.

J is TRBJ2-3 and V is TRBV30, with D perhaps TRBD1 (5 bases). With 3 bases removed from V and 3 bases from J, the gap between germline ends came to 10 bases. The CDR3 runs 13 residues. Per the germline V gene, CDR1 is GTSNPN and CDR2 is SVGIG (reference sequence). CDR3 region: CAWRLQGTDTQYF. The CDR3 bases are TGTGCCTGGAGACTCCAGGGAACAGATACGCAGTATTTT.

As DNA, the CDR3 is TGTGCCAGCTCGCGGACTAGCGGGAGGGGAGAGACCCAGTACTTC. Its protein product is CASSRTSGRGETQYF. The chain couples TRBV18 to TRBJ2-5; 15 nucleotides align to TRBD2. The CDR3 covers 15 residues. Germline CDR1 KGHSH, CDR2 LQKENI. J gave up 4 bases and V 6 bases, and 3 bases lay outside the gene matches.